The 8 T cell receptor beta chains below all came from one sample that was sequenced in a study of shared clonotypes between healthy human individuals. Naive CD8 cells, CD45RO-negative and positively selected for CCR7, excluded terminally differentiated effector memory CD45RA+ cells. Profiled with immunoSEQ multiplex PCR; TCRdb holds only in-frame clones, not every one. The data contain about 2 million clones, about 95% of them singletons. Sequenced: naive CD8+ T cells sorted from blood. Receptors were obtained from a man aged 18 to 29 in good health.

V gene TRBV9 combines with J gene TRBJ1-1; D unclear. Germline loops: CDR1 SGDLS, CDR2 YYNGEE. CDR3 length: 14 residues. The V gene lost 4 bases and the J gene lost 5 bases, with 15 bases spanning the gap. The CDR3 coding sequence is TGTGCCAGCAGCCCTCAGATGGGCAATACTGAAGCTTTCTTT. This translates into CASSPQMGNTEAFF.

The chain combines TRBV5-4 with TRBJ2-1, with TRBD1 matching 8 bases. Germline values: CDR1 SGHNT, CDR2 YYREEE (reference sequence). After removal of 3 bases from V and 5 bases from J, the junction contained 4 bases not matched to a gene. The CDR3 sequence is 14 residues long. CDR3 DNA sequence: TGTGCCAGCAGCTCTCTGGACAGGGACAATGAGCAGTTCTTC. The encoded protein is CASSSLDRDNEQFF. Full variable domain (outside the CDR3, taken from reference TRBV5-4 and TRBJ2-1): ETGVTQSPTHLIKTRGQQVTLRCSSQSGHNTVSWYQQALGQGPQFIFQYYREEENGRGNFPPRFSGLQFPNYSSELNVNALELDDSALYLCASSSLDRDNEQFFGPGTRLTVL.

This CDR3 reads CASKTADYNEQFF. The CDR3 DNA sequence: TGTGCCAGTAAAACGGCCGATTACAATGAGCAGTTCTTC. The chain joins TRBV19 to TRBJ2-1; D uncertain. Deletions cut 7 bases from V and 4 bases from J, with 11 bases between. Germline CDR1 reads LNHDA; CDR2 reads SQIVND (reference sequence). The CDR3 runs to 13 residues.

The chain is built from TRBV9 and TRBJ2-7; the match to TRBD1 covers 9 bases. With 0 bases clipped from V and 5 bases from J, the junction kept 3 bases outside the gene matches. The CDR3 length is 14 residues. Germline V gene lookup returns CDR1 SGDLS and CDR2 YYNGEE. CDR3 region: CASSVDRGRDEQYF. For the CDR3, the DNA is TGTGCCAGCAGCGTAGACAGGGGGCGCGACGAGCAGTACTTC.

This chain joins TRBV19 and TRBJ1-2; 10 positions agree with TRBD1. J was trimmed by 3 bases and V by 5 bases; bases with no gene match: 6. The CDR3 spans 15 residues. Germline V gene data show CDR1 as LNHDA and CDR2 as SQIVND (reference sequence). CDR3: CASSGGTGVDYGYTF. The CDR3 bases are TGTGCCAGTAGTGGAGGGACAGGGGTCGACTATGGCTACACCTTC.

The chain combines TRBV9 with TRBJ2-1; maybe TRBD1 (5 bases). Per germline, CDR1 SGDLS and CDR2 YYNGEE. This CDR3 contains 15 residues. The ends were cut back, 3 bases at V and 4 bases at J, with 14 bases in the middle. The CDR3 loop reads CASSATVAGYNEQFF. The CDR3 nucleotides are TGTGCCAGCAGCGCTACGGTAGCAGGGTACAATGAGCAGTTCTTC.

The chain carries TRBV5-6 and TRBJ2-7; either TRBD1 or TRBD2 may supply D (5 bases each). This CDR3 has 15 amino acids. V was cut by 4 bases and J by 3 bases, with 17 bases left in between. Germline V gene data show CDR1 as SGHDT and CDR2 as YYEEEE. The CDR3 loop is CASSPRVGTDYEQYF. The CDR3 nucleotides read TGTGCCAGCAGCCCCCGTGTGGGGACCGACTACGAGCAGTACTTC.

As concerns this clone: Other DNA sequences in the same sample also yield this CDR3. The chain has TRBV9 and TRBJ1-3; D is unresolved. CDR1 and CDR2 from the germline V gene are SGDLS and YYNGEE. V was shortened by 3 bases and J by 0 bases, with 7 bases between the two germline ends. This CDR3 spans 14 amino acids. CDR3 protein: CASSDGSSGNTIYF. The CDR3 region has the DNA TGTGCCAGCAGCGATGGAAGCTCTGGAAACACCATATATTTT.